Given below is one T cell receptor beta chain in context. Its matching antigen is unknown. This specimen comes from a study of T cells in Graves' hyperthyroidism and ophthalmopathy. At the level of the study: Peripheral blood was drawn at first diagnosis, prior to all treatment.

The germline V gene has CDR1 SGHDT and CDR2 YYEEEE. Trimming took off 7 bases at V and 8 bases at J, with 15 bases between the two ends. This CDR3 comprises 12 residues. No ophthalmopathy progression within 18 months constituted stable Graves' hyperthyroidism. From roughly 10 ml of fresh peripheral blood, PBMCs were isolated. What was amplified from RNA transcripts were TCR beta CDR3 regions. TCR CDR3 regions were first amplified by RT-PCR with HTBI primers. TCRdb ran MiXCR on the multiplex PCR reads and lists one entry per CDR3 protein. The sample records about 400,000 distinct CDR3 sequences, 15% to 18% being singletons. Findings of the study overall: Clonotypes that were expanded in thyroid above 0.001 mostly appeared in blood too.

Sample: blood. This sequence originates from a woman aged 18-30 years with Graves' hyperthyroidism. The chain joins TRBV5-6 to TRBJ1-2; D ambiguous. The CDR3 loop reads CASASNVPGYTF. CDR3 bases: TGTGCCAGCGCCTCCAACGTTCCCGGCTACACCTTC.